This entry features one T cell receptor (beta chain) sequence. The sample comes from a study of blood T cell repertoires in COVID-19. The authors' processing: Amplifying reference gene primers gave estimates of nucleated cell counts. Clones were read by immunoSEQ multiplex PCR, and TCRdb kept only the in-frame ones, dropping some. The V and J calls and clone size were taken over from that table, and D and trimming were inferred from the DNA. The data show 120,000 to 150,000 clones, with about 80% seen just once and approximately 8% held by the top ten. This CDR3 has 14 residues. The germline V and J ends were trimmed by 5 bases and 4 bases, with 11 bases remaining between them. Germline values: CDR1 MGHDK, CDR2 SYGVNS.

The sequencing sample was made of peripheral blood. The rearrangement links TRBV25-1 to TRBJ2-2; D gene unclear. The source is a human donor in a cohort sampled during active COVID-19. Here the CDR3 DNA reads TGTGCCAGCAGTAAACCCGGCGGCACCGGGGAGCTGTTTTTT. The encoded protein is CASSKPGGTGELFF.